This is a list of T cell receptor beta chains from one sample in a study of T cell responses to AZD1222 COVID-19 vaccine. Sequencing was performed with immunoSEQ multiplex PCR; in TCRdb, only in-frame clones are kept and a portion is missing. The table lists fewer than 180,000 clones, more than 85% of them singletons, with approximately 3.5% in the top ten. The sequencing here drew on peripheral blood, taken 28 days after the second AZD1222 dose. These receptors were obtained from an adult who received the AZD1222 COVID-19 vaccine. CDR3s include the opening cysteine and the closing phenylalanine or tryptophan. Fields, in order: J gene, clone size, V gene, D gene, CDR3 DNA, CDR3 protein. The D gene is left open where the match is weak. Clone size, where shown, is once, few, many, or a class for clones that have expanded.

J gene: TRBJ2-5
clone size: -
V gene: TRBV5-1
D gene: -
CDR3 DNA: TGCGCCAGCAGCTTGGCCGGGACCTCAGGGACCCAGTACTTC
CDR3 protein: CASSLAGTSGTQYF

J gene: TRBJ2-1
clone size: -
V gene: TRBV19
D gene: TRBD2
CDR3 DNA: TGTGCCAGTAGATCGAAACTAGCGGGAGGGGACAATGAGCAGTTCTTC
CDR3 protein: CASRSKLAGGDNEQFF

J gene: TRBJ1-2
clone size: once
V gene: TRBV19
D gene: -
CDR3 DNA: TGTGCCAGTAGCGGGACAAAAGCTAACTATGGCTACACCTTC
CDR3 protein: CASSGTKANYGYTF

J gene: TRBJ1-2
clone size: -
V gene: TRBV27
D gene: -
CDR3 DNA: TGTGCCAGCAGTTCAATCCCACCCGGGCGGTTAAACTATGGCTACACCTTC
CDR3 protein: CASSSIPPGRLNYGYTF

J gene: TRBJ1-2
clone size: -
V gene: TRBV7-2
D gene: -
CDR3 DNA: TGTGCCAGCAGCTTAATACAGTTGTCTAACTATGGCTACACCTTC
CDR3 protein: CASSLIQLSNYGYTF

J gene: TRBJ2-1
clone size: -
V gene: TRBV5-1
D gene: TRBD2
CDR3 DNA: TGCGCCAGCAGCTTTGGACTAGCGGGTGAGCAGTTCTTC
CDR3 protein: CASSFGLAGEQFF

J gene: TRBJ2-7
clone size: -
V gene: TRBV7-3
D gene: TRBD2
CDR3 DNA: TGTGCCAGCAGCCCTAGCGGGGGGACCTACGAGCAGTACTTC
CDR3 protein: CASSPSGGTYEQYF

J gene: TRBJ2-2
clone size: -
V gene: TRBV5-4
D gene: TRBD2
CDR3 DNA: TGTGCCAGCAGCCTTAGGCGGGGGGTAGGAACCGGGGAGCTGTTTTTT
CDR3 protein: CASSLRRGVGTGELFF

J gene: TRBJ1-1
clone size: once
V gene: TRBV30
D gene: -
CDR3 DNA: TGTGCCTGGAGTCCGCTCGGGGGAAGGGGCACTGAAGCTTTCTTT
CDR3 protein: CAWSPLGGRGTEAFF

J gene: TRBJ2-1
clone size: -
V gene: TRBV3-1/TRBV3-2
D gene: TRBD1
CDR3 DNA: TGTGCCAGCAGCCAACCCACGGGACAGACGTACAATGAGCAGTTCTTC
CDR3 protein: CASSQPTGQTYNEQFF

J gene: TRBJ1-2
clone size: -
V gene: TRBV28
D gene: -
CDR3 DNA: TGTGCCAGCAGTTTAAAAGGGATCAGGGAGACCTTC
CDR3 protein: CASSLKGIRETF

J gene: TRBJ2-2
clone size: -
V gene: TRBV5-1
D gene: TRBD2
CDR3 DNA: TGCGCCAGCAGCTTGGAGGCGGGGGGTACCGGGGAGCTGTTTTTT
CDR3 protein: CASSLEAGGTGELFF

J gene: TRBJ2-2
clone size: -
V gene: TRBV6-4
D gene: -
CDR3 DNA: TGTGCCAGCAGTGACAGGGACACCGGGGAGCTGTTTTTT
CDR3 protein: CASSDRDTGELFF

J gene: TRBJ1-5
clone size: -
V gene: TRBV6-2/TRBV6-3
D gene: -
CDR3 DNA: TGTGCCAGCAGTTACTCGAGTAGCAGGCTCGGCAATCAGCCCCAGCATTTT
CDR3 protein: CASSYSSSRLGNQPQHF

J gene: TRBJ1-2
clone size: -
V gene: TRBV2
D gene: TRBD1
CDR3 DNA: TGTGCCAGCAGGTGGACAGGGGGGCTCTATGGCTACACCTTC
CDR3 protein: CASRWTGGLYGYTF

J gene: TRBJ2-7
clone size: -
V gene: TRBV10-3
D gene: -
CDR3 DNA: TGTGCCATCAGTGCCGGGGGAGCCTCTCGAGAGCAGTACTTC
CDR3 protein: CAISAGGASREQYF

J gene: TRBJ2-1
clone size: -
V gene: TRBV24-1
D gene: TRBD2
CDR3 DNA: TGTGCCACCAGATCACTACCGTCGAGCGGGAGCAATGAGCAGTTCTTC
CDR3 protein: CATRSLPSSGSNEQFF

J gene: TRBJ2-2
clone size: -
V gene: TRBV14
D gene: TRBD2
CDR3 DNA: TGTGCCAGCAGCCACGGACTAGCGGGAGGAATCACCGGGGAGCTGTTTTTT
CDR3 protein: CASSHGLAGGITGELFF

J gene: TRBJ1-6
clone size: few
V gene: TRBV15
D gene: TRBD1
CDR3 DNA: TGTGCCACCAGCAGGGGACAGAATTCACCCCTCCACTTT
CDR3 protein: CATSRGQNSPLHF

J gene: TRBJ2-1
clone size: -
V gene: TRBV3-1/TRBV3-2
D gene: TRBD2
CDR3 DNA: TGTGCCAGCAGCCCACAAGCGGGAGGTTCAGGTGAGCAGTTCTTC
CDR3 protein: CASSPQAGGSGEQFF

J gene: TRBJ2-7
clone size: -
V gene: TRBV15
D gene: -
CDR3 DNA: TGTGCCACCAGCAGAGATCGCGGATACGAGCAGTACTTC
CDR3 protein: CATSRDRGYEQYF

J gene: TRBJ2-2
clone size: -
V gene: TRBV30
D gene: -
CDR3 DNA: TGTGCCTGGAGAGGGACCGGCACCGGGGAGCTGTTTTTT
CDR3 protein: CAWRGTGTGELFF

J gene: TRBJ2-1
clone size: -
V gene: TRBV7-3
D gene: TRBD2
CDR3 DNA: TGTGCCAGCAGCTCGCGACTAGCGGGAGTAGATGAGCAGTTCTTC
CDR3 protein: CASSSRLAGVDEQFF

J gene: TRBJ1-2
clone size: -
V gene: TRBV5-1
D gene: -
CDR3 DNA: TGCGCCAGCAGCTTGAATTTGTACGGTCCATCGAATGGCTACACCTTC
CDR3 protein: CASSLNLYGPSNGYTF

J gene: TRBJ1-5
clone size: -
V gene: TRBV12-3/TRBV12-4
D gene: -
CDR3 DNA: TGTGCCAGCAGTCACCGGGACCTCCTGCATTTT
CDR3 protein: CASSHRDLLHF

J gene: TRBJ2-2
clone size: -
V gene: TRBV2
D gene: -
CDR3 DNA: TGTGCCAGCAGTGAAGGGACAGCGAACACCGGGGAGCTGTTTTTT
CDR3 protein: CASSEGTANTGELFF

J gene: TRBJ2-1
clone size: few
V gene: TRBV28
D gene: TRBD2
CDR3 DNA: TGTGCCAGCAGTTTGGGGCTTAGCGGGAGGAAGGACAATGAGCAGTTCTTC
CDR3 protein: CASSLGLSGRKDNEQFF

J gene: TRBJ1-2
clone size: -
V gene: TRBV19
D gene: -
CDR3 DNA: TGTGCCAGTAGTACCTGGGGGGCCCCCTATGGCTACACCTTC
CDR3 protein: CASSTWGAPYGYTF

J gene: TRBJ2-3
clone size: once
V gene: TRBV18
D gene: -
CDR3 DNA: TGTGCCAGCTCCCTCGAGCTGCGGGATACGCAGTATTTT
CDR3 protein: CASSLELRDTQYF

J gene: TRBJ1-3
clone size: -
V gene: TRBV18
D gene: -
CDR3 DNA: TGTGCCAGCTCACCCCCGGAGGGGGCTGGAAACACCATATATTTT
CDR3 protein: CASSPPEGAGNTIYF

J gene: TRBJ2-7
clone size: -
V gene: TRBV27
D gene: TRBD2
CDR3 DNA: TGTGCCAGCAGTCCAGGACTAGCGGGAGGAGCCTACGAGCAGTACTTC
CDR3 protein: CASSPGLAGGAYEQYF

J gene: TRBJ2-1
clone size: -
V gene: TRBV19
D gene: TRBD2
CDR3 DNA: TGTGCCAGTAGCGTAGCGGGTTCATACAATGAGCAGTTCTTC
CDR3 protein: CASSVAGSYNEQFF

J gene: TRBJ1-1
clone size: once
V gene: TRBV5-1
D gene: TRBD1
CDR3 DNA: TGCGCCAGCAGCTTGGTCGGGACAGAGAACACTGAAGCTTTCTTT
CDR3 protein: CASSLVGTENTEAFF

J gene: TRBJ2-7
clone size: -
V gene: TRBV7-2
D gene: TRBD2
CDR3 DNA: TGTGCCAGCAGCTTTACTAGCGGTACGCCCTACGAGCAGTACTTC
CDR3 protein: CASSFTSGTPYEQYF

J gene: TRBJ1-2
clone size: -
V gene: TRBV29-1
D gene: -
CDR3 DNA: TGCAGCGTTGGGGCAGCGCAAAAGGGAGGCTACACCTTC
CDR3 protein: CSVGAAQKGGYTF

J gene: TRBJ1-4
clone size: -
V gene: TRBV5-1
D gene: TRBD1
CDR3 DNA: TGCGCCAGCAGAGGTCGCGAGGGGGCGAATGAAAAACTGTTTTTT
CDR3 protein: CASRGREGANEKLFF